This TCR beta chain appears in the sequencing data of a study of shared clonotypes between healthy human individuals. Naive CD8 cells were CD45RO-negative, positively selected for CCR7, excluding terminally differentiated effector memory CD45RA+ cells. Sequenced by immunoSEQ multiplex PCR; TCRdb stores in-frame clones only, minus some. The sample includes about 1,800,000 clones, about 95% seen only once; the top ten take 1.2%. The germline V gene has CDR1 SEHNR and CDR2 FQNEAQ (reference sequence). This CDR3 is 14 amino acids long. Trimming took off 8 bases at V and 0 bases at J, with 11 bases between the two ends.

Input material: naive CD8+ T cells sorted from blood. This sequence was found in a man between 18 and 29 years old in good health. The rearrangement uses TRBV7-9 and TRBJ2-1, with D possibly being TRBD1 or TRBD2 (5 bases each). As DNA, the CDR3 is TGTGCCAGCGGCCGGGACGGCTCCTACAATGAGCAGTTCTTC. The encoded protein is CASGRDGSYNEQFF.